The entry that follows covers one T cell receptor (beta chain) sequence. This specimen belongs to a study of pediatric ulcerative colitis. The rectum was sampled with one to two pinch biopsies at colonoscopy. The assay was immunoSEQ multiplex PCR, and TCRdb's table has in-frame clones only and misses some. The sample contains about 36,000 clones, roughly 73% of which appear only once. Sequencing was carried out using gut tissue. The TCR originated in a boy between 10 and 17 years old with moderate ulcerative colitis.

The CDR3 is CASSFRQGTTEAFF. CDR3 bases: TGTGCCAGCAGCTTCCGACAGGGTACCACTGAAGCTTTCTTT. The chain has TRBV7-2 and TRBJ1-1, with TRBD1 matching over 7 bases. This CDR3 comprises 14 residues. Trimming at V came to 3 bases and at J to 4 bases, leaving 5 bases not matched to a gene. Germline V gene sequence: CDR1 SGHTA, CDR2 FQGNSA.